These 12 T cell receptor beta chains originate from one sample sequenced in a study of blood T cell repertoires in COVID-19. Some clones are missing from TCRdb's copy, which holds only in-frame ones; the method was immunoSEQ multiplex PCR. The sample shows about 100,000 clones, approximately 86% of them seen only once. Sequences were obtained from peripheral blood. All receptors derive from a human donor in a cohort sampled during active COVID-19.

This chain joins TRBV19 and TRBJ2-2, with 8 bases aligning to TRBD2. CDR1 is LNHDA, CDR2 SQIVND, per germline (reference sequence). The trim removed 7 bases at V and 7 bases at J, leaving 14 bases unmatched. There are 16 residues in the CDR3. The CDR3 loop reads CASTSLEGGRFGELFF. CDR3 in DNA: TGTGCCAGTACCTCCCTCGAGGGCGGGAGGTTCGGGGAGCTGTTTTTT.

This clone was detected a few times. This chain links TRBV12-3 or TRBV12-4 with TRBJ1-3; D uncertain. Trimming left V 6 bases short and J 3 bases short, with 9 bases between. The CDR3 covers 13 residues. CDR3 region: CASRPGGGNTIYF. For the CDR3, the DNA is TGTGCCAGCAGGCCCGGCGGTGGAAACACCATATATTTT.

The V gene is TRBV10-1, the J gene TRBJ2-7; D unclear. Per germline, CDR1 WNHNN and CDR2 SYGVQD (reference sequence). The CDR3 runs to 12 residues. Trimming cost V 8 bases and J 2 bases, with 10 bases left between them. The CDR3 loop reads CASANPTYEQYF. As DNA, the CDR3 is TGCGCCAGCGCAAATCCTACCTACGAGCAGTACTTC.

This chain connects TRBV7-7 to TRBJ2-3, with a possible D match to TRBD2 (5 bases). CDR3 length: 16 residues. Trimming removed 2 bases from V and 2 bases from J, with 14 bases in between. The germline V gene has CDR1 SSHAT and CDR2 FNYEAQ (reference sequence). Here the CDR3 reads CASSLMPPGITDTQYF. In DNA form, the CDR3 reads TGTGCCAGCAGCTTAATGCCGCCGGGAATCACAGATACGCAGTATTTT.

The chain carries TRBV24-1 and TRBJ2-2, with 8 positions matching TRBD2. The ends lost 4 bases at V and 4 bases at J; junction bases unmatched: 4. The CDR3 has 15 amino acids. Germline V gene sequence: CDR1 KGHDR, CDR2 SFDVKD. CDR3 DNA: TGTGCCACCAGTGAGCGAACTAGCGGCACCGGGGAGCTGTTTTTT. This codes for CATSERTSGTGELFF.

The rearrangement uses TRBV2 and TRBJ2-7; D call uncertain. V was clipped by 8 bases and J by 1 base, with 3 bases between them. Germline V lookup: CDR1 SNHLY, CDR2 FYNNEI. There are 10 residues in the CDR3. The CDR3 region is CASSSYEQYF. The DNA of the CDR3 is TGTGCCAGCTCTTCCTACGAGCAGTACTTC.

The chain combines TRBV4-1 with TRBJ2-3, with 7 bases lining up with TRBD2. Germline V gene sequence: CDR1 MGHRA, CDR2 YSYEKL. The CDR3 runs to 15 residues. The V gene end was trimmed by 4 bases and the J gene end by 1 base; junction bases not matched to a gene: 5. CDR3 region: CASSREAGGTDTQYF. CDR3 nucleotides: TGCGCCAGCAGCCGAGAGGCGGGAGGCACAGATACGCAGTATTTT.

V is TRBV24-1 and J is TRBJ1-1, with D maybe TRBD1 (6 bases). The V and J ends lost 10 bases and 7 bases respectively, with 18 bases between them. Looked up from germline, CDR1 is KGHDR and CDR2 is SFDVKD. The length of the CDR3 is 13 residues. In DNA, the CDR3 is TGTGCCACGAGGGAGGGGGGATTGGGTGAAGCTTTCTTT. Amino acids: CATREGGLGEAFF.

This chain links TRBV7-3 with TRBJ2-3; no clear D. From germline, CDR1 is SGHTA and CDR2 FQGTGA. The V gene lost 2 bases and the J gene lost 4 bases, with 7 bases spanning the gap. This CDR3 contains 13 residues. The CDR3 DNA is TGTGCCAGCAGCTTAGCCCCGGCAGATACGCAGTATTTT. It translates to CASSLAPADTQYF.

The chain combines TRBV7-9 with TRBJ1-4; a possible D gene is TRBD1 (6 bases). CDR1 and CDR2 from the germline V gene are SEHNR and FQNEAQ (reference sequence). The V end lost 4 bases, the J end lost 1 base, and 10 bases lay between the germline ends. The CDR3 is made up of 15 amino acids. The DNA of the CDR3 is TGTGCCAGCAGCTACCCAGGGGTAACTAATGAAAAACTGTTTTTT. This codes for CASSYPGVTNEKLFF.

This clone has a single count. The rearrangement links TRBV28 to TRBJ1-2; maybe TRBD1 (6 bases). The CDR3 loop spans 11 amino acids. Germline CDR1 is MDHEN and CDR2 is SYDVKM. The ends were cut back, 9 bases at V and 4 bases at J, with 9 bases in the middle. DNA for the CDR3: TGTGCCAGTGGGACACCCTATGGCTACACCTTC. Encoded protein: CASGTPYGYTF.

The V call is TRBV11-3, the J call TRBJ1-3, with D uncertain. Germline values: CDR1 SGHNT, CDR2 YENEEA. The CDR3 contains 13 residues. V was trimmed by 5 bases and J by 4 bases, leaving 9 bases between them. The chain's CDR3 is CASSRGAGNTIYF. The CDR3 DNA is TGTGCCAGCAGCCGCGGAGCAGGAAACACCATATATTTT.